The clone carrying this TCR beta chain was seen ten or more times. Its matching antigen is unknown. The sample belongs to a study of T cell repertoires in cytomegalovirus infection. As for the study in general: Based on public TCR beta signatures, there were indications of CMV infection and of a matching HLA type.

Findings and caveats of the study: CMV-specific TCR beta clonotypes restricted by HLA-C were the ones dominating the ex vivo response. Identification of carriers of CMV plus the relevant HLA was performed using cumulative public TCR beta family frequency.

MiXCR, applied by TCRdb to the reads, yields one record per CDR3 protein. Of under 150,000 distinct CDR3 sequences listed, 7% to 9.5% were seen once; the top ten hold 10%. V shed 4 bases and J shed 5 bases, with 18 bases lying between them. Per germline, CDR1 SGHTA and CDR2 FQGNSA. This CDR3 contains 15 residues. This TCR was sampled from a human donor in good health (CMV status not recorded). Some clones in this sample may be carry-over from other donors' samples. The J gene is TRBJ2-7, the V gene TRBV7-2; D gene unclear. Sequenced input: PBMCs. CDR3 amino acids: CASSSLIAAPDEQYF. DNA of the CDR3: TGTGCCAGCAGCTCCTTAATAGCAGCCCCAGACGAGCAGTACTTC.